The 15 T cell receptor beta chains reported below all come from one sample, sequenced in a study of molecular identifiers for immune sequencing clone quantification. Via MiXCR, TCRdb re-called the PCR reads, giving one row per CDR3 protein. The repertoire holds 85,000 to 90,000 distinct CDR3 sequences, with under 20% as singletons. Input material: naive CD8+ T cells from blood, with Jurkat cell RNA spiked in. The subset denotes: FACS-sorted CD8+CD4-CCR7+CD45RA+ naive T cells. The receptors derive from a human donor in good health. Some libraries in this study had Jurkat cell RNA spiked in.

Notes on this clonotype: As the CDR3 is not closed by the conserved phenylalanine or tryptophan, this likely results from a read error. J is TRBJ2-3 and V is TRBV7-6; D may be TRBD1 (5 bases). The last part of the DNA fits TRBJ1-5 better; the J call may be wrong. CDR1 is SGHVS, CDR2 FNYEAQ, per germline. The CDR3 covers 17 residues. The CDR3 loop is CASSLRPGLAATDTQHL. The CDR3 DNA is TGTGCCAGCAGCTTACGACCGGGACTAGCGGCCACAGATACGCAGCATCTT.

Note on this clonotype: Possible read error: a much larger clone is one base away. The rearrangement joins TRBV12-3 or TRBV12-4 to TRBJ2-7; D not certain. The CDR3 spans 14 residues. The CDR3 spells CASSFNSGSCEQYF. CDR3 nucleotides: TGTGCCAGCAGTTTTAATTCGGGCTCCTGCGAGCAGTACTTC.

This rearrangement joins TRBV5-1 to TRBJ2-7; TRBD1 matches at 8 bases. The V segment lost 0 bases and the J segment 8 bases; nucleotides outside the gene matches: 4. This CDR3 comprises 13 residues. The V gene's germline CDR1 is SGHRS and CDR2 YFSETQ. The CDR3 sequence: CASSLGQGYKQYF. The CDR3 DNA reads as TGCGCCAGCAGCTTGGGACAGGGGTACAAGCAGTACTTC.

This clonotype has at least ten counts. The chain recombines TRBV4-1 with TRBJ1-5; D is unclear. This CDR3 region has 15 residues. V lost 0 bases and J lost 3, with 9 bases in between. Germline CDR1 is MGHRA and CDR2 is YSYEKL. CDR3 protein: CASSQEDTFNQPQHF. CDR3 sequence (DNA): TGCGCCAGCAGCCAAGAGGATACATTCAATCAGCCCCAGCATTTT.

This clonotype was recorded at least ten times. The V gene is TRBV4-3, the J gene TRBJ2-3; 9 bases are a match to TRBD1. Germline loops: CDR1 LGHNA, CDR2 YSLEER. The CDR3 runs to 19 residues. J was trimmed by 6 bases and V by 4 bases; bases with no gene match: 20. CDR3 coding DNA: TGCGCCAGCAGCCTGTACTCTAACCCGGGACAGGGAAAGGCGGATACGCAGTATTTT. This codes for CASSLYSNPGQGKADTQYF.

This clonotype has a count of ten or more. This sequence joins TRBV12-3 or TRBV12-4 and TRBJ1-1; D is perhaps TRBD1 (5 bases). Trimming removed 8 bases at V and 4 bases at J, with 14 bases between. The CDR3 is made up of 13 amino acids. The CDR3 region is CASGAGGGTEAFF. The CDR3 DNA reads TGTGCCAGCGGCGCTGGGGGGGGCACTGAAGCTTTCTTT.

Many counts were recorded for this clonotype. The chain joins TRBV21-1 to TRBJ2-7; TRBD2 was called by the table and not checked on the DNA. TRBV21-1 is shown as a pseudogene. This CDR3 is built from 14 residues. CDR3 protein: CASSKDSTRAEQYF. The CDR3 DNA follows: TGTGCCAGCAGCAAAGACTCTACTAGGGCCGAGCAGTACTTC.

This clonotype was counted a few times. The chain employs TRBV19 and TRBJ1-1; perhaps TRBD1 as D (5 bases). Germline V gene data show CDR1 as LNHDA and CDR2 as SQIVND (reference sequence). Trimming left V 8 bases short and J 3 bases short, with 10 bases between. This CDR3 contains 12 residues. CDR3 DNA sequence: TGTGCCAGTGAGGGGCTGGACACTGAAGCTTTCTTT. It codes for CASEGLDTEAFF.

With respect to this clonotype: This may arise from a read error, as a much more abundant clone is one base away. The gene calls are TRBV27 and TRBJ2-1, with 11 bases lining up with TRBD2. The germline V gene encodes CDR1 MNHEY and CDR2 SMNVEV (reference sequence). This CDR3 region has 16 residues. For the CDR3, the DNA is TGTGCCAGCAGTTTAAGTAGCGGGGGGGTGTACAATGAGAAGTTCTTC. It codes for CASSLSSGGVYNEKFF.

CDR3 coding DNA: TGTGCCAGCAGCCCCGGGACAGGGACGCCCGAGCAGTACTTC. This gives the protein CASSPGTGTPEQYF. The genes are TRBV3-1 and TRBJ2-7; 9 positions agree with TRBD1. V was pared by 4 bases and J by 6 bases, with 7 bases of the junction left unmatched. Per the germline V gene, CDR1 is LGHDT and CDR2 is YNNKEL (reference sequence). The CDR3 has 14 residues.

This clonotype showed up many times. The chain joins TRBV24-1 to TRBJ2-3, with no clear D. V was cut by 0 bases and J by 0 bases, with 0 bases left in between. The CDR3 length is 13 residues. The germline V gene encodes CDR1 KGHDR and CDR2 SFDVKD. The CDR3 spells CATSDLSTDTQYF. CDR3 in DNA: TGTGCCACCAGTGATTTGAGCACAGATACGCAGTATTTT.

The chain has TRBV28 and TRBJ1-1; possible D gene TRBD1, 6 bases. V lost 4 bases to trimming and J lost 3 bases, with 12 bases between them. The CDR3 has 14 amino acids. Germline V gene data show CDR1 as MDHEN and CDR2 as SYDVKM. CDR3: CASSYRGQYTEAFF. CDR3 DNA sequence: TGTGCCAGCAGTTACCGAGGACAGTACACTGAAGCTTTCTTT.

The table lists this clonotype with many counts. The chain couples TRBV29-1 to TRBJ2-7, with a tentative D call TRBD1 (6 bases). CDR3 size: 12 residues. Germline V gene data show CDR1 as SQVTM and CDR2 as ANQGSEA. V was shortened by 7 bases and J by 3 bases, with 13 bases between the two germline ends. CDR3 protein: CSALIQGYEQYF. Written as DNA, the CDR3 is TGCAGCGCCCTCATACAGGGCTACGAGCAGTACTTC.

The chain joins TRBV28 to TRBJ2-7, with unresolved D. Trimming pared 5 bases from V and 0 bases from J, leaving 11 bases between. Germline CDR1 reads MDHEN; CDR2 reads SYDVKM. This CDR3 contains 14 residues. This CDR3 reads CASSPRLRSYEQYF. The CDR3 DNA follows: TGTGCCAGCAGTCCCCGATTGCGCTCCTACGAGCAGTACTTC.

This clonotype was counted at least ten times. The chain recombines TRBV12-3 or TRBV12-4 with TRBJ2-6; D may be TRBD1 or TRBD2 (5 bases each). This CDR3 region has 20 residues. V shed 6 bases and J shed 4 bases, with 28 bases lying between them. In DNA, the CDR3 is TGTGCCAGCAGGTCCCCGGGCGGGTTTTTCGGGGCAACCGGGGCCAACGTCCTGACTTTC. Its protein product is CASRSPGGFFGATGANVLTF.